This TCR beta chain is drawn from a study of cytomegalovirus exposure and HLA in healthy donors. Vbeta (60) and Jbeta (13) primers were used in the PCR. In the authors' workflow: About 11 million of 80 million to 85 million unique TCR beta chains were shared, per a later count. Produced via immunoSEQ multiplex PCR; TCRdb's table is partial and in-frame only. The V and J calls and clone size come from that table; D and trimming were worked out from the DNA. This table holds 110,000 or so clones, roughly 9% found once. This clone appeared a few times. The antigen remains unidentified. The sample carries other DNA sequences with the same CDR3. V was shortened by 5 bases and J by 1 base, with 15 bases between the two germline ends. The CDR3 length is 16 residues. Germline lookup yields CDR1 PRHDT and CDR2 FYEKMQ (reference sequence). Study-level findings and limits: HLA alleles showed associations with some 17,000 TCR beta sequences in a later analysis, at a 0.05 false discovery rate. Later analysis found that TCR beta chains associated with HLA were more clonally expanded than other, equally common chains. A later look showed TCR association rates differing by HLA locus, highest for DRB1 and lowest for HLA-C.

The sample consisted of PBMCs. This rearrangement joins TRBV13 to TRBJ1-3; D is unclear. This TCR derives from a woman aged 35 to 49 in good health and CMV-seropositive. CDR3 DNA sequence: TGTGCCAGCAGCCCGCGGGGAGGGCGATCTGGAAACACCATATATTTT. Translation gives CASSPRGGRSGNTIYF.